Described below is a single TCR beta chain sequence and its context. Its antigen is unknown. No base quality information exists; no much larger clone differs at one position. In total, 600 or so healthy bone marrow donors made up the cohort. All cohort members were sampled while nominally healthy, although unrecorded immune exposures were likely present. The donor was CMV seronegative and was included in the group of several hundred seronegative cohort members. Each donor provided a peripheral blood sample, and peripheral blood mononuclear cells were used for TCR beta sequencing. Genomic DNA extraction from the blood cell samples was performed with the Qiagen DNeasy Blood Extraction Kit. The sample comes from a study of cytomegalovirus exposure and HLA in healthy donors (dated by TCRdb to about 2017). Regarding the research as a whole: In an earlier analysis of approximately 500 of the donors, 276 Gb of sequence data and 90 million to 120 million unique TCR beta sequences from about 180 million T cells were reported. The study was designed to test whether signatures of past pathogen exposure could be identified by cataloging public T cell receptors. Roughly 300 gigabases of sequencing data and approximately 85 million unique TCR sequences were included in an early release covering roughly 600 HLA-typed donors. In a later analysis, previously published TCR beta repertoires from about 670 donors were re-analyzed and high-resolution HLA genotyping was added so that TCR occurrence patterns could be studied. Roughly 5 DR-DQ haplotypes were handled as single units for association and clustering because linkage in the cohort was strong. The number of typed donors differed by locus: about 620-640 for A, B, C, DRB1 and DQB1; 500 to 550 for DQA1; roughly 600 for DPA1; and some 430 for DPB1. Donor age, sex, ethnicity and CMV serostatus were compiled together with the repertoire data. Every discovery cohort repertoire had been produced on one sequencing platform. Among 398 genotyped donors of the cohort, an average of approximately 250,000 unique TCR beta nucleotide sequences were sequenced per donor, 15% to 20% of them non-productive. In a later genetic analysis, genome-wide SNP genotypes for about 65% of the roughly 700 donors were used, and that subset was treated as a discovery cohort. In addition to the first cohort of roughly 670 subjects, a separate validation cohort of 120 different subjects was used. HLA typing included class I and class II loci at four-digit resolution. An earlier analysis of 587 of the donors applied high-throughput TCR beta sequencing to assess whether each TCR beta V gene segment acted as functional or pseudogenic. High-throughput TCR immunosequencing, statistical association of individual TCRs with disease status, and machine learning were combined to predict cytomegalovirus infection status. The study used immunosequencing to profile the T cell repertoires of hundreds of subjects and linked those repertoires to cytomegalovirus serostatus. The later analysis used no new phenotypic data to find candidate immune exposures, relying instead on TCR beta sequences and their occurrence across donors. Of the 300 to 450 genotyped donors, approximately 81% were placed in the genetic ancestry cluster associated with self-reported Caucasian donors. The research as a whole found: Because some donors lacked HLA typing at each locus, the association tests relied only on the typed subset. In this cohort, only TCR beta chains were sequenced, and detectable features were limited by the absence of alpha or paired-chain data. Compared with the roughly 670-donor mean, donors in an Asian-associated ancestry cluster had fewer N-insertions in productive TCRs, according to a later genetic analysis. Because counts were too low, seventeen rarely observed V segments, including chromosome 9 orphons, were left out of the earlier analysis of about 500 of the donors. When HLA alleles, especially DR and DQ, strongly co-occurred, TCR associations were difficult to assign to individual alleles. Compared with equally common non-associated chains, HLA-associated TCR beta chains in a later analysis were more clonally expanded and had lower generation probabilities. A cluster of highly shared sequence variants was judged likely to be a technical artifact of the sequencing pipeline. The authors suggested that the approach could potentially be generalized to other disease states and immunological phenotypes. A later analysis found that TCR association rates varied across HLA loci, with DRB1 alleles showing the most associated TCRs and HLA-C alleles the fewest. In a later genetic analysis, a missense DCLRE1C variant was associated with V-gene and J-gene trimming of TCR beta chains, and the association was replicated in an independent cohort. The classifier was reported to diagnose cytomegalovirus status with high specificity and sensitivity in both the original and validation cohorts. A further reported finding was that TCR beta sequences accurately predicted the HLA-A and HLA-B alleles for most subjects in the first cohort. CMV serostatus was the only immune exposure information available for the cohort. A total of about 150 TCR beta chains were listed by the study as associated with cytomegalovirus. According to a later analysis, parvovirus B19, influenza, CMV and Epstein-Barr virus appeared linked to several top co-occurrence clusters. The 87-base-pair reads could not distinguish some IMGT-functional V segments, including TRBV6-2 and TRBV6-3, so those segments were excluded. Roughly uniform sequencing depth across donors was assumed in presence/absence analyses, although this assumption may not hold. Most CMV-associated TCR beta chains appeared to be HLA-restricted in a later analysis, and the HLA associations seemed to be driven largely by CMV exposure. A later analysis associated about 17,000 TCR beta sequences with specific HLA alleles at a false discovery rate of 0.05. In an earlier analysis of about 540 of the donors, most TCR beta V segments were observed in productive rearrangements about 87% or about 30% of the time, broadly matching IMGT annotations. Correlated functional status among segregating V segments might reflect linkage disequilibrium, but an unknown experimental factor could not be ruled out. In vitro tests confirmed that a few of the cytomegalovirus-associated TCR beta chains recognize cytomegalovirus antigens. Most TCR sequences were observed very rarely across donors, whereas some public TCRs were present in many individuals.

V gives up 6 bases and J gives up 6 bases, and the segment between their germline ends measures 9 bases. The germline V gene (reference sequence) gives CDR1 as DFQATT and CDR2 as SNEGSKA. Reading from cysteine to phenylalanine, the CDR3 counts 11 amino acids. Only CDR3 DNA remains: 33 bases, in frame from the first base. To prepare the library, the immunoSEQ multiplex PCR assay was applied. A mixture of 60 forward primers for TCR Vbeta segments and 13 reverse primers for TCR Jbeta segments was used in the multiplex PCR. The CDR3 region of rearranged TCR beta genes was amplified from genomic DNA by a multiplex PCR assay. The Illumina HiSeq System was used to sequence the amplified TCR beta libraries as 87-base-pair reads. As for how the authors treated the data: A later analysis tallied tens of millions of unique TCR beta chains across the 666 repertoires, and around 9.9 million of those chains were shared by two or more donors. Raw reads were error-corrected and collapsed into unique sequences by a nearest-neighbor algorithm in which closely related sequences were merged to remove PCR and sequencing errors. CDR3 sequences were aligned to IMGT reference sequences to assign V, D and J gene segments. For a sequence to be retained, a match of at least six nucleotides was required to both a V gene segment and a J gene segment. A rearrangement was called productive if the CDR3 had no stop codons and remained in frame with V and J, and every other rearrangement was called non-productive. Following IMGT convention, CDR3 was defined as the stretch from the second conserved V-encoded cysteine up to the conserved J-encoded phenylalanine. In an earlier analysis of more than 550 of the donors, sequences lacking an unambiguous match to a single V gene segment were excluded. An earlier analysis of around 600 of the donors classified V segments as functional when productive rearrangements were above 56.7% and as segregating when the standard deviation between donors was above 5%. A statistical classification framework was built for diagnosing cytomegalovirus status from the catalog of TCR beta chain sequences. In a later analysis, TCR nucleotide sequences were compared against IMGT/GENE-DB human TR gene sequences so that V and J genes could be assigned. The TCRdist pipeline was used in a later analysis to assign CDR3 sequences and most-parsimonious VDJ recombination scenarios. In a later analysis, each TCR beta chain was defined by its CDR3 amino acid sequence together with its V-gene family, and reads lacking a unique V-gene family were excluded. As a way to deal with suspected cross-contamination and a sequencing artifact, a later analysis dropped 592 nucleotide sequences that were highly shared and had low generation probability. A later analysis calculated a clonal expansion index for each public chain from normalized within-repertoire ranks of inferred template counts. A later analysis computed generation probabilities with a VDJ recombination model fitted to out-of-frame rearrangements, and checked the results against IGoR. Hypergeometric tests were used in a later analysis to score TCR-TCR, TCR-HLA and TCR-CMV co-occurrence, with a repertoire-size bias correction applied to the TCR pairs. In a later analysis, false discovery rates were estimated by permuting HLA or CMV assignments 20 times. In a later analysis, co-occurring TCRs were grouped using DBSCAN, and TCRdist sequence similarity was added for clustering within HLA-allele-positive subsets. For co-occurrence clustering, repertoires with fewer than 30,000 or more than 120,000 public chains were excluded, along with roughly five repertoires with anomalous nucleotide sharing. TCRdb holds this immuneACCESS table with in-frame rearrangements only. Some clones are missing; in checked studies, unresolved V genes explain under half, and the rest has no known cause. The V and J calls and clone size come from that table; D and trimming were worked out from the DNA. The sample table holds some 150,000 clones, of which about 85% were seen once. The top ten hold 2% to 2.5% of the sample.

The sequence was obtained from a woman aged 18 to 35 in good health and CMV-seronegative. Recombination linked TRBV20-1 to TRBJ2-1; a tentative D match to TRBD2 spans 5 bases. Sequencing was carried out using PBMCs. The DNA reads TGCAGTGCAGGACTGGGCAATGAGCAGTTCTTC. Translated, it reads CSAGLGNEQFF.